This T cell receptor beta chain was captured in a study of blood T cell repertoires in COVID-19. Study summary: From the United States, Italy and Spain came samples of acute and convalescent COVID-19.

The CDR3 runs to 14 residues. Unmatched junction bases numbered 1, after V lost 1 base and J lost 4 bases. CDR1 SEHNR and CDR2 FQNEAQ come from the germline V gene (reference sequence). In the original processing: Reference gene primer amplification yielded estimated nucleated cell counts. Some clones are missing from TCRdb's copy, which holds only in-frame ones; the method was immunoSEQ multiplex PCR. The V and J calls and the clone size are those of that table, but D and trimming were determined from the DNA. The table has a few hundred thousand clones, more than 85% seen once. This clone was counted between two and nine times. Other nucleotide sequences in the sample specify the same CDR3.

The sample taken for sequencing was PBMCs or T cells enriched from blood (not recorded which). The TCR originated in a woman in her twenties or thirties who had recovered from COVID-19. The chain recombines TRBV7-9 with TRBJ2-5, with 9 bases aligning to TRBD1. The CDR3 DNA sequence: TGTGCCAGCAGCTTAGTGACAGGGGGAGAGACCCAGTACTTC. Protein sequence: CASSLVTGGETQYF.